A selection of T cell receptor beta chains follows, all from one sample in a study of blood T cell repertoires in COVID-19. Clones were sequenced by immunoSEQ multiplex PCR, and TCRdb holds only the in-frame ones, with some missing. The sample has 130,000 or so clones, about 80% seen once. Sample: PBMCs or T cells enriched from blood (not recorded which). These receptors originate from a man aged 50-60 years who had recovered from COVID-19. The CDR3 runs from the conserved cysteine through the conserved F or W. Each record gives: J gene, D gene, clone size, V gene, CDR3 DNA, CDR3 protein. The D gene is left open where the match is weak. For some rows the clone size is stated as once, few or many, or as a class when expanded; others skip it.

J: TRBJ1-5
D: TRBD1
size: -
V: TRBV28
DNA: TGTGCCAGCAAACAGGGGGGATATAGCAATCAGCCCCAGCATTTT
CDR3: CASKQGGYSNQPQHF

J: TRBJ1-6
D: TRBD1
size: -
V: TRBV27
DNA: TGTGCCAGCAGCCAACAGGGGGCGAGGGCACCCCTCCACTTT
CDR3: CASSQQGARAPLHF

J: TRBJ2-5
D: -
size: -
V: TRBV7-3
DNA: TGTGCCAGCAGCTTAAGGTTGGCAACACAAGAGACCCAGTACTTC
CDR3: CASSLRLATQETQYF

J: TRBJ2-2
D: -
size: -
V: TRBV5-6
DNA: TGTGCCAGCAGCTTCGGGGAGTCCGGGGAGCTGTTTTTT
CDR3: CASSFGESGELFF

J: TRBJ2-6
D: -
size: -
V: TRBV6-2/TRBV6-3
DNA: TGTGCCAGCAGTTCATTACAGGGCACCGGGGCCAACGTCCTGACTTTC
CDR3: CASSSLQGTGANVLTF

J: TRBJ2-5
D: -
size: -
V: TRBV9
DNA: TGTGCCAGCAGCTCTGGGACAACCCAAGAGACCCAGTACTTC
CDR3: CASSSGTTQETQYF

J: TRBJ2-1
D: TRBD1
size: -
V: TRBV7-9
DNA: TGTGCCAGCAGCTTAAGGACAGGGGGGCTTGAGCAGTTCTTC
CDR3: CASSLRTGGLEQFF

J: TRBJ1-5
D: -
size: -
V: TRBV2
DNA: TGTGCCGGCCTGAATTGGACAGGCAATCAGCCCCAGCATTTT
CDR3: CAGLNWTGNQPQHF

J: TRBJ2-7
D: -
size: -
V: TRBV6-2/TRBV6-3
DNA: TGTGCCAGCAGTCTGCTACAGGGCTACGAGCAGTACTTC
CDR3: CASSLLQGYEQYF

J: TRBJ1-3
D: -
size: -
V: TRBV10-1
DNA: TGCGCCAGCAGCCGGTCGCGGGGCTCTGGAAACACCATATATTTT
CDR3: CASSRSRGSGNTIYF

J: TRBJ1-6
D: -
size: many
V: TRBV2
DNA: TGTGCCAGCACTAAGGGGCATAATTCACCCCTCCACTTT
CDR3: CASTKGHNSPLHF

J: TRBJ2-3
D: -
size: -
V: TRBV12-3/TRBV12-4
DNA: TGTGCCAGCACCGCAGGGACAGATACGCAGTATTTT
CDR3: CASTAGTDTQYF

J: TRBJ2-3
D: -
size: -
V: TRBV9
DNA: TGTGCCAGCAGAGCCCCGGGAGTAACAGATACGCAGTATTTT
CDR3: CASRAPGVTDTQYF

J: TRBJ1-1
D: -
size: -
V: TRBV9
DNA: TGTGCCAGCAGCCTTCTAACAGGGAACACTGAAGCTTTCTTT
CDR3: CASSLLTGNTEAFF

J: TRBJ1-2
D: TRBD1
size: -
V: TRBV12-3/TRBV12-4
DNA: TGTGCCAGCAGTGGACAGGATAACTATGGCTACACCTTC
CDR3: CASSGQDNYGYTF

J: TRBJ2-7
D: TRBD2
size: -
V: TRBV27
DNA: TGTGCCAGCTCCAAGGGACTAGCGAGAGAGCAGTACTTC
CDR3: CASSKGLAREQYF

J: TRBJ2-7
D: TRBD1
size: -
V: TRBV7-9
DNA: TGTGCCAGCAGCCCCGTGGGACTCGGGACAGGGGTCGACGAGCAGTACTTC
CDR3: CASSPVGLGTGVDEQYF

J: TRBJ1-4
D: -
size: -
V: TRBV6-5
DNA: TGTGCCAGCAGTCGGACAGTGCTGAATGAAAAACTGTTTTTT
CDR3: CASSRTVLNEKLFF

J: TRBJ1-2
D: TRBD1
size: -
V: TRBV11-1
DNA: TGTGCCAGCAGCGCGGGACCGGACAGGGGCTATGGCTACACCTTC
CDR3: CASSAGPDRGYGYTF

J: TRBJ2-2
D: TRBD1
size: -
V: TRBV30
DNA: TGTGCCTGGAACAGGGGGAACACCGGGGAGCTGTTTTTT
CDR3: CAWNRGNTGELFF

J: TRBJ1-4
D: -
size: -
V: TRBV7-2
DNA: TGTGCCAGCAGCTTAGCGCAGGGGTTAACTAATGAAAAACTGTTTTTT
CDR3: CASSLAQGLTNEKLFF

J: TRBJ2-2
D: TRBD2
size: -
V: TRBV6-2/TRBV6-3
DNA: TGTGCCAGCAGTTCAACTAGCGGTGTGGTTCCCGGGGAGCTGTTTTTT
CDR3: CASSSTSGVVPGELFF

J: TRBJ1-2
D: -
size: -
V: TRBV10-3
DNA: TGTGCCATCAGTGCCTCGAAGGGGATCGCGGGCTACACCTTC
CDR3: CAISASKGIAGYTF

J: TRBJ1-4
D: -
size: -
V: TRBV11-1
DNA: TGTGCCAGCAGCTTAAGAGGCGAAAAACTGTTTTTT
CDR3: CASSLRGEKLFF

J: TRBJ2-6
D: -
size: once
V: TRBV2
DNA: TGTGCCAGCAGCCCAGGGTCGCTAGCTGGGGCCAACGTCCTGACTTTC
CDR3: CASSPGSLAGANVLTF

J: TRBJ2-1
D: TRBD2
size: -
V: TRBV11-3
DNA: TGTGCCAGCAGCAATCGCAAGACTAGCGGGGGGGCCAATGAGCAGTTCTTC
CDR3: CASSNRKTSGGANEQFF

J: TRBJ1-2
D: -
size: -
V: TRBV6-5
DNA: TGTGCCAGCAGTTACTCGTTGACGGGAAGCTATGGCTACACCTTC
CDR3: CASSYSLTGSYGYTF

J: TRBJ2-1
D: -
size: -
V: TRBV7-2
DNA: TGTGCCAGCCAAGAACCCAGCTACAATGAGCAGTTCTTC
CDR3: CASQEPSYNEQFF

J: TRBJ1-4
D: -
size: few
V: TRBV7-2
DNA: TGTGCCAGCAGCTTCAATAATGAAAAACTGTTTTTT
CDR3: CASSFNNEKLFF

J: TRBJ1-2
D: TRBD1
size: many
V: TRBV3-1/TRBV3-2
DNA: TGTGCCAGCAGCCCAAGGAACAGGGGGGACTATGGCTACACCTTC
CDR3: CASSPRNRGDYGYTF

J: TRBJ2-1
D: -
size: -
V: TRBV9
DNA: TGTGCCAGCAGCGTAGCGGGAAGGAATGAGCAGTTCTTC
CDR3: CASSVAGRNEQFF

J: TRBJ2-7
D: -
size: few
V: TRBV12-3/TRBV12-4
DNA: TGTGCCAGCAGTTTGTCAGTTCGCGAGCAGTACTTC
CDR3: CASSLSVREQYF

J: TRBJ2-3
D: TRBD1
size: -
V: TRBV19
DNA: TGTGCCAGTAGCGACAGGGGCAGGACAGATACGCAGTATTTT
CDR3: CASSDRGRTDTQYF

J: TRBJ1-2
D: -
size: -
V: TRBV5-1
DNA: TGCGCCAGCAGCGCGGGACTGAACTATGGCTACACCTTC
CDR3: CASSAGLNYGYTF

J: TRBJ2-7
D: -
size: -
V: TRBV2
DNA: TGTGCCAGCAGGTACGGGAGACTTCAGTACTTC
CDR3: CASRYGRLQYF

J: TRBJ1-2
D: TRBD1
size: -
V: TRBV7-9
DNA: TGTGCCAGCAGCCCAAAGGGGGGACAGATAAACTATGGCTACACCTTC
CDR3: CASSPKGGQINYGYTF

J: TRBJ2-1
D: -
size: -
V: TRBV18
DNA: TGTGCCAGCTCACCATACGACTCCCACAATGAGCAGTTCTTC
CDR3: CASSPYDSHNEQFF

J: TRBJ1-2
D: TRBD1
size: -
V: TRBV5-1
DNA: TGCGCCAGCAGCGCCTACCGGGACAGGGGGCAGGGTAACTATGGCTACACCTTC
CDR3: CASSAYRDRGQGNYGYTF

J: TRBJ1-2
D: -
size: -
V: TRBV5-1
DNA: TGCGCCAGCAGCTTGGGACAGACGATTAACTATGGCTACACCTTC
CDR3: CASSLGQTINYGYTF